Listed below are T cell receptor beta chains from one sample, sequenced in a study of shared clonotypes between healthy human individuals. The method was immunoSEQ multiplex PCR; TCRdb's version includes in-frame clones alone and lacks a portion of them. Of millions of clones listed, about 92% are singletons. Source material: naive CD4+ T cells from PBMCs. Receptors originate from a young man in good health. Some clones in this sample may be carry-over from other donors' samples. CDR3s include the opening cysteine and the closing phenylalanine or tryptophan. The D gene is left open where the match is weak. Clone size, where shown, is once, few, many, or a class for clones that have expanded.

J gene	clone size	V gene	D gene	CDR3 protein	CDR3 DNA
TRBJ2-2	once	TRBV7-3	TRBD1	CASSPNRGTGELFF	TGTGCCAGCAGCCCAAACAGGGGGACCGGGGAGCTGTTTTTT
TRBJ2-5	-	TRBV18	TRBD2	CASSPPRLSGRAETQYF	TGTGCCAGCTCACCCCCCCGACTGAGCGGGAGGGCGGAGACCCAGTACTTC
TRBJ2-1	-	TRBV6-5	-	CASSPKERFYNEQFF	TGTGCCAGCAGTCCCAAGGAGCGGTTCTACAATGAGCAGTTCTTC
TRBJ2-6	once	TRBV9	-	CASSAQGSGTNVLTF	TGTGCCAGCAGCGCGCAGGGGTCTGGGACCAACGTCCTGACTTTC
TRBJ2-1	-	TRBV6-1	-	CASSEALGKQFF	TGTGCCAGCAGTGAAGCGCTCGGTAAGCAGTTCTTC
TRBJ2-7	-	TRBV7-9	-	CASSLSGSPFYEQYF	TGTGCCAGCAGCTTATCAGGGTCTCCCTTCTACGAGCAGTACTTC
TRBJ2-7	-	TRBV12-2	-	CASRLAPGPSYEQYF	TGTGCAAGTCGCTTAGCGCCGGGACCCTCCTACGAGCAGTACTTC
TRBJ1-1	-	TRBV2	-	CASSTTENTEAFF	TGTGCCAGCAGCACCACAGAGAACACTGAAGCTTTCTTT
TRBJ1-1	-	TRBV6-5	-	CASSRGQNLGTEAFF	TGTGCCAGCAGCCGTGGACAGAATTTGGGCACTGAAGCTTTCTTT
TRBJ1-1	-	TRBV4-3	-	CASSQVRVESEAFF	TGCGCCAGCAGCCAAGTGAGGGTTGAGAGTGAAGCTTTCTTT
TRBJ2-1	-	TRBV28	-	CASSPSSSYNEQFF	TGTGCCAGCAGTCCCTCGAGCTCCTACAATGAGCAGTTCTTC
TRBJ1-3	-	TRBV2	-	CASSEQGLSGNTIYF	TGTGCCAGCAGTGAACAGGGGTTGTCTGGAAACACCATATATTTT
TRBJ1-2	-	TRBV6-5	TRBD1	CASSYSGQGPTNGYTF	TGTGCCAGCAGTTACTCGGGACAGGGCCCGACGAATGGCTACACCTTC
TRBJ2-3	once	TRBV5-1	TRBD2	CASSLTLAGTRAPDTQYF	TGCGCCAGCAGCTTGACACTAGCGGGCACCCGAGCTCCAGATACGCAGTATTTT
TRBJ1-2	-	TRBV4-2	-	CASSQNAGPTNYGYTF	TGTGCCAGCAGCCAAAACGCAGGACCCACTAACTATGGCTACACCTTC
TRBJ2-1	-	TRBV28	TRBD1	CASSLPGQGSYNEQFF	TGTGCCAGCAGTCTACCGGGACAGGGGTCGTACAATGAGCAGTTCTTC
TRBJ2-3	-	TRBV5-1	TRBD2	CASSLFSGSRADTQYF	TGCGCCAGCAGCTTGTTTAGCGGGAGTCGCGCAGATACGCAGTATTTT
TRBJ2-7	once	TRBV7-9	TRBD1	CASSPGTGNNEQYF	TGTGCCAGCAGCCCCGGGACAGGGAACAACGAGCAGTACTTC
TRBJ2-5	-	TRBV6-5	-	CASSYSLASLGLYF	TGTGCCAGCAGTTACTCCTTAGCAAGCCTGGGGCTGTACTTC
TRBJ1-1	-	TRBV9	-	CASSVEGQTNTEAFF	TGTGCCAGCAGCGTAGAGGGACAAACGAACACTGAAGCTTTCTTT
TRBJ2-1	-	TRBV5-1	-	CASSGGHEQFF	TGCGCCAGCAGCGGTGGACATGAGCAGTTCTTC
TRBJ2-1	-	TRBV5-1	-	CASSLAVREAPPPYNEQFF	TGCGCCAGCAGCTTGGCCGTGCGGGAAGCCCCACCACCCTACAATGAGCAGTTCTTC
TRBJ2-7	-	TRBV2	-	CASRAGTETLYEQYF	TGTGCCAGCAGGGCCGGGACGGAGACCCTCTACGAGCAGTACTTC
TRBJ2-3	-	TRBV2	TRBD2	CASSVAGGGTDTQYF	TGTGCCAGCAGTGTAGCGGGAGGGGGCACAGATACGCAGTATTTT
TRBJ1-2	-	TRBV25-1	-	CASSEQGYSYGYTF	TGTGCCAGCAGTGAACAGGGGTATAGCTATGGCTACACCTTC
TRBJ2-3	-	TRBV5-1	TRBD2	CASGRFLAGADTQYF	TGCGCCAGCGGGCGTTTCCTAGCGGGAGCAGATACGCAGTATTTT
TRBJ2-1	-	TRBV6-5	-	CASSPIGRTYNEQFF	TGTGCCAGCAGTCCAATCGGGCGAACCTACAATGAGCAGTTCTTC